A single sample gave rise to the 6 T cell receptor beta chains below, sequenced in a study of blood T cell repertoires in COVID-19. Data came from immunoSEQ multiplex PCR; TCRdb stores just in-frame clones and leaves some out. The sample shows approximately 200,000 clones, less than 95% of them seen only once. The sequenced sample was peripheral blood. Source of these receptors: a man aged 25-45 years with COVID-19, enrolled during active disease.

This clone was picked up a small number of times. The J gene is TRBJ1-6, the V gene TRBV7-2; 7 bases agree with TRBD1. The CDR3 spans 14 residues. Looked up from germline, CDR1 is SGHTA and CDR2 is FQGNSA. Losses at the gene ends were 3 bases for V and 11 bases for J; bases not matched to a gene: 7. CDR3 DNA: TGTGCCAGCAGCTTCGTACAGGGGCCCGCACCCCTCCACTTT. Protein: CASSFVQGPAPLHF.

The V gene is TRBV6-5, the J gene TRBJ1-1; 8 bases agree with TRBD1. The germline V gene has CDR1 MNHEY and CDR2 SVGAGI. This CDR3 has 13 amino acids. Trimming removed 6 bases from V and 6 bases from J; junction bases left unmatched: 6. CDR3 DNA: TGTGCCAGCAGGCAAACAGGGGGAGCTGAAGCTTTCTTT. Protein: CASRQTGGAEAFF.

V usage is TRBV9 and J usage is TRBJ2-3; 9 nucleotides agree with TRBD2. Germline CDR1 and CDR2: SGDLS and YYNGEE. CDR3 length equals 15 residues. V lost 4 bases and J lost 6; bases outside the gene matches: 9. The CDR3 reads CASSLGLAGKDTQYF. CDR3 nucleotides: TGTGCCAGCAGCCTTGGGCTAGCGGGGAAGGATACGCAGTATTTT.

The V gene is TRBV7-3, the J gene TRBJ2-2; 10 positions agree with TRBD2. V shed 2 bases and J 4 bases; nucleotides not matched to a gene: 4. The CDR3 extends over 16 amino acids. Germline V lookup: CDR1 SGHTA, CDR2 FQGTGA. The DNA of the CDR3 is TGTGCCAGCAGCTTAGCTCTAGCGGGGGTCACCGGGGAGCTGTTTTTT. Translating gives CASSLALAGVTGELFF.

The J gene is TRBJ2-2, the V gene TRBV6-1; 10 bases are a match to TRBD1. The CDR3 runs to 16 residues. Germline V gives CDR1 MNHNS, CDR2 SASEGT. V trimming: 4 bases; J trimming: 5 bases; junction bases outside the gene matches: 7. This CDR3 reads CASSGPGQGFTGELFF. CDR3 nucleotide sequence: TGTGCCAGCAGTGGTCCGGGACAGGGGTTTACCGGGGAGCTGTTTTTT.

The chain recombines TRBV18 with TRBJ2-7, with 10 bases fitting TRBD1. J was trimmed by 2 bases and V by 3 bases; bases with no gene match: 4. The CDR3 is 15 amino acids. Germline lookup yields CDR1 KGHSH and CDR2 LQKENI. CDR3 coding DNA: TGTGCCAGCTCACCCTCGGGACAGGGGACCTACGAGCAGTACTTC. Translation gives CASSPSGQGTYEQYF.